Listed here are 25 T cell receptor beta chains from one sample, sequenced in a study of chemoradiotherapy in HPV16-positive cancers. The data were produced by immunoSEQ multiplex PCR, yet TCRdb's version contains in-frame clones alone and is incomplete. The sample shows approximately 23,000 clones, 73% of them seen only once. The material was obtained from a patient who underwent chemoradiotherapy. Source of these receptors: a human donor with HPV-associated anogenital cancer.

This chain uses TRBV9 with TRBJ2-1, with 8 bases fitting TRBD1. Looked up from germline, CDR1 is SGDLS and CDR2 is YYNGEE. V shed 3 bases and J 4 bases; nucleotides not matched to a gene: 15. This CDR3 comprises 18 residues. The CDR3 DNA sequence: TGTGCCAGCAGCGCCAGAACTGCAGGGGGCATTGGGTACAATGAGCAGTTCTTC. It codes for CASSARTAGGIGYNEQFF.

The genes are TRBV27 and TRBJ2-3, with D possibly called TRBD1 or TRBD2 (5 bases each). CDR3 length: 14 residues. Germline loops: CDR1 MNHEY, CDR2 SMNVEV (reference sequence). The V and J ends lost 4 bases and 4 bases respectively, with 12 bases between them. CDR3 DNA: TGTGCCAGCAGTTACTATATGGGGGCAGATACGCAGTATTTT. Protein sequence: CASSYYMGADTQYF.

This chain uses TRBV7-2 with TRBJ2-7; TRBD1 matches at 8 bases. Germline trimming cut 5 bases from V and 6 bases from J; bases unmatched to any gene: 6. This CDR3 spans 13 amino acids. Germline lookup yields CDR1 SGHTA and CDR2 FQGNSA. CDR3 sequence reads: CASSPRTGSEQYF. In DNA form, the CDR3 reads TGTGCCAGCAGCCCGCGGACAGGGTCCGAGCAGTACTTC.

V and J are TRBV9 and TRBJ2-2; 7 nucleotides align to TRBD2. CDR1 is SGDLS, CDR2 YYNGEE, per germline. The CDR3 is made up of 17 amino acids. V shed 4 bases, J shed 2 bases, and the junction held 11 bases outside the gene matches. The CDR3, as DNA: TGTGCCAGCAGCCCCAGTGCTAGCGGTTTAAACACCGGGGAGCTGTTTTTT. Amino acid sequence: CASSPSASGLNTGELFF.

This chain connects TRBV4-1 to TRBJ2-2; 8 bases match TRBD2. This CDR3 region has 16 residues. CDR1 is MGHRA and CDR2 is YSYEKL in the germline V gene. The ends lost 0 bases at V and 7 bases at J; junction bases unmatched: 7. CDR3 loop: CASSQDPGGQIGELFF. DNA for the CDR3: TGCGCCAGCAGCCAAGACCCGGGGGGGCAAATCGGGGAGCTGTTTTTT.

This chain connects TRBV4-3 to TRBJ1-5, with D unclear. Germline V gene sequence: CDR1 LGHNA, CDR2 YSLEER. The ends were cut back, 1 base at V and 7 bases at J, with 14 bases in the middle. This CDR3 region has 15 residues. For the CDR3, the DNA is TGCGCCAGCAGCCAAGCCTACGATTATCAACAGCCCCAGCATTTT. Protein: CASSQAYDYQQPQHF.

This sequence joins TRBV4-2 and TRBJ2-3, with D perhaps matching TRBD1 or TRBD2 (5 bases each). Germline loops: CDR1 LGHNA, CDR2 YNFKEQ. CDR3 length: 16 residues. V was trimmed by 0 bases and J by 5 bases, leaving 15 bases between them. As DNA, the CDR3 is TGTGCCAGCAGCCAAGAGAGGGGCATCACGGGAGATACGCAGTATTTT. Translating it yields CASSQERGITGDTQYF.

The CDR3 here is CASSVGRVGDTEAFF. The CDR3 DNA reads TGTGCCAGCAGCGTAGGGCGTGTCGGGGACACTGAAGCTTTCTTT. This chain joins TRBV9 and TRBJ1-1; D not resolved. Trimming pared 0 bases from V and 3 bases from J, leaving 12 bases between. Germline V gene sequence: CDR1 SGDLS, CDR2 YYNGEE. The CDR3 is 15 residues long.

J is TRBJ1-5 and V is TRBV6-1; D is ambiguous. V shed 8 bases and J shed 4 bases, with 12 bases lying between them. The CDR3 has 13 amino acids. Germline V gene sequence: CDR1 MNHNS, CDR2 SASEGT. The CDR3 here is CASHREQNQPQHF. In nucleotides, the CDR3 is TGTGCCAGCCACCGGGAGCAAAATCAGCCCCAGCATTTT.

The chain combines TRBV29-1 with TRBJ1-3, with D unclear. The V end was cut by 6 bases, the J end by 2 bases, with 11 bases between. This CDR3 is 13 amino acids long. Germline V gene sequence: CDR1 SQVTM, CDR2 ANQGSEA. The CDR3 DNA sequence: TGCAGCGTACGTGAATCCCCTGGAAACACCATATATTTT. It specifies CSVRESPGNTIYF.

The chain is built from TRBV5-4 and TRBJ2-3; 8 bases are shared with TRBD1. CDR1 and CDR2 from the germline V gene are SGHNT and YYREEE (reference sequence). This CDR3 spans 16 amino acids. The V gene end was trimmed by 7 bases and the J gene end by 1 base; junction bases not matched to a gene: 11. The CDR3 sequence is CASANSGGAGTDTQYF. The DNA of the CDR3 is TGTGCCAGCGCGAATTCAGGGGGCGCGGGCACAGATACGCAGTATTTT. The complete variable domain, with remaining parts taken from reference TRBV5-4 and TRBJ2-3, reads ETGVTQSPTHLIKTRGQQVTLRCSSQSGHNTVSWYQQALGQGPQFIFQYYREEENGRGNFPPRFSGLQFPNYSSELNVNALELDDSALYLCASANSGGAGTDTQYFGPGTRLTVL.

The chain joins TRBV28 to TRBJ2-7, with 8 nucleotides matching TRBD1. The V gene end was trimmed by 6 bases and the J gene end by 3 bases; junction bases not matched to a gene: 10. This CDR3 is 15 amino acids long. Germline assignment: CDR1 MDHEN and CDR2 SYDVKM. CDR3 nucleotides: TGTGCCAGCAGCCACTGGACAGGGAAGAACTACGAGCAGTACTTC. Translated, it gives CASSHWTGKNYEQYF.

The rearrangement links TRBV4-2 to TRBJ2-1; 11 nucleotides align to TRBD2. Germline CDR1 reads LGHNA; CDR2 reads YNFKEQ. The CDR3 spans 16 residues. After removal of 2 bases from V and 2 bases from J, the junction contained 2 bases not matched to a gene. The chain's CDR3 is CASSQLLAGAYNEQFF. The CDR3 DNA is TGTGCCAGCAGCCAACTACTAGCGGGAGCCTACAATGAGCAGTTCTTC.

The chain recombines TRBV6-4 with TRBJ2-1; tentatively, D is TRBD1 (6 bases). Trimming removed 3 bases from V and 1 base from J, with 10 bases in between. The CDR3 is 15 amino acids. Germline lookup yields CDR1 MRHNA and CDR2 SNTAGT. The CDR3 DNA reads TGTGCCAGCAGTGAGGGGGCCGGGTCCTACAATGAGCAGTTCTTC. Translation: CASSEGAGSYNEQFF.

This clone was seen more than once but under ten times. The V and J genes are TRBV4-1 and TRBJ2-3, with TRBD1 matching 7 bases. V was pared by 0 bases and J by 7 bases, with 4 bases of the junction left unmatched. The CDR3 length is 14 residues. The germline V gene encodes CDR1 MGHRA and CDR2 YSYEKL. CDR3 nucleotides: TGCGCCAGCAGCCAAGAAGGGGGCCGATATACGCAGTATTTT. Translating it yields CASSQEGGRYTQYF.

In this sample, this clone turned up a few times. The chain uses TRBV6-5 and TRBJ2-7; TRBD1 might be the D (6 bases). The germline V gene encodes CDR1 MNHEY and CDR2 SVGAGI. Trimming removed 6 bases at V and 9 bases at J, with 15 bases between. This CDR3 has 12 residues. CDR3 sequence (DNA): TGTGCCAGCAGCTCGGACAGCCGGACGCAGTACTTC. Protein product: CASSSDSRTQYF.

The CDR3 is CAWSTAGLQNIQYF. The CDR3 DNA reads TGTGCCTGGAGTACGGCAGGGCTCCAAAACATTCAGTACTTC. The chain couples TRBV30 to TRBJ2-4, with D possibly being TRBD1 (5 bases). From germline, CDR1 is GTSNPN and CDR2 SVGIG (reference sequence). Trimming stripped 2 bases from V and 5 bases from J, with 13 bases between. The CDR3 sequence is 14 residues long. The entire variable domain, with the rest obtained from reference TRBV30 and TRBJ2-4, is as follows: SQTIHQWPATLVQPVGSPLSLECTVEGTSNPNLYWYRQAAGRGLQLLFYSVGIGQISSEVPQNLSASRPQDRQFILSSKKLLLSDSGFYLCAWSTAGLQNIQYFGAGTRLSVL.

The chain carries TRBV27 and TRBJ2-7; tentative D call: TRBD2 (6 bases). The length of the CDR3 is 15 residues. Trimming cost V 0 bases and J 2 bases, with 11 bases left between them. The germline V gene encodes CDR1 MNHEY and CDR2 SMNVEV (reference sequence). The CDR3 sequence is CASSLSRLGPYEQYF. In DNA form, the CDR3 reads TGTGCCAGCAGTTTATCCCGACTAGGCCCCTACGAGCAGTACTTC.

This clone was seen a single time. The chain is built from TRBV16 and TRBJ2-5, with a tentative D call TRBD2 (6 bases). This CDR3 comprises 14 residues. The germline V and J ends were trimmed by 3 bases and 1 base, with 9 bases remaining between them. The germline CDR1 and CDR2 sequences are KGHSY and FQNENV. The CDR3 loop reads CASSQRRGQETQYF. The CDR3 nucleotides read TGTGCCAGCAGCCAGAGGAGGGGCCAAGAGACCCAGTACTTC.

The V and J genes are TRBV5-8 and TRBJ1-4; TRBD1 matches 8 bases. The trim removed 0 bases at V and 12 bases at J, leaving 10 bases unmatched. This CDR3 comprises 15 residues. The germline gives CDR1 SGHTS, CDR2 YDEGEE. CDR3 amino acids: CASSLGVRTGKQLFF. CDR3 coding DNA: TGTGCCAGCAGCTTGGGGGTTCGGACAGGGAAGCAACTGTTTTTT.

The V and J genes are TRBV28 and TRBJ1-5, with TRBD1 as a possible D gene (6 bases). This CDR3 comprises 14 residues. Germline values: CDR1 MDHEN, CDR2 SYDVKM. Trimming removed 1 base at V and 7 bases at J, with 11 bases between. The CDR3 DNA is TGTGCCAGCAGTTTATCAGGGGTAAGCCAGCCCCAGCATTTT. Its protein is CASSLSGVSQPQHF.

V and J are TRBV6-1 and TRBJ2-1, with TRBD2 matching 10 bases. V was clipped by 1 base and J by 3 bases; unmatched bases: 6. Germline V lookup: CDR1 MNHNS, CDR2 SASEGT. This CDR3 contains 17 residues. The CDR3 protein is CASSEGGGLANYNEQFF. The CDR3 coding sequence is TGTGCCAGCAGTGAAGGAGGGGGACTAGCGAACTACAATGAGCAGTTCTTC.

This clone has only a few counts. The chain has TRBV18 and TRBJ1-2, with TRBD1 matching 9 bases. The V and J ends lost 3 bases and 0 bases, in that order; junction bases with no gene match: 2. From germline, CDR1 is KGHSH and CDR2 LQKENI. The CDR3 length is 15 residues. Here the CDR3 DNA reads TGTGCCAGCTCACCGGGACAGGGTCCTAACTATGGCTACACCTTC. Its translation: CASSPGQGPNYGYTF.

This chain links TRBV11-2 with TRBJ2-5; TRBD2 matches 11 bases. This CDR3 comprises 17 residues. The germline CDR1 and CDR2 sequences are SGHAT and FQNNGV. J gave up 7 bases and V 1 base, and 11 bases lay outside the gene matches. CDR3 bases: TGTGCCAGCAGCTTAGGAGGTCTAGCGGGGGGTTTTGGGACCCAGTACTTC. Its protein is CASSLGGLAGGFGTQYF.

This clone was seen once. The V and J genes are TRBV29-1 and TRBJ1-1, with D maybe TRBD1 (6 bases). The V and J ends lost 3 bases and 0 bases respectively, with 20 bases between them. The CDR3 spans 17 residues. Germline CDR1 is SQVTM and CDR2 is ANQGSEA. The chain's CDR3 is CSVENQGSGGVNTEAFF. The DNA for the CDR3 is TGCAGCGTTGAGAATCAGGGGAGTGGCGGGGTGAACACTGAAGCTTTCTTT.